This entry describes one T cell receptor beta chain. Its antigen is undetermined. The data belong to a study of Ad26.COV2.S vaccination and SARS-CoV-2 variants. In the study overall: Ad26.COV2.S, an intramuscular injection, was given once or twice 56 days apart.

Sequencing used immunoSEQ multiplex PCR; TCRdb keeps in-frame clones, though not all of them. This sample has about 400,000 clones, with 75% to 90% found just once. The CDR3 totals 13 residues. The germline CDR1 and CDR2 sequences are SGHAT and FQNNGV. The V end was cut by 3 bases, the J end by 6 bases, with 11 bases between. The study, taken as a whole, reports: Measurement of non-spike TCR breadth gave similar results in vaccine and placebo recipients.

Sample treatment: roughly 20 received Ad26.COV2.S at low or high dose, single or two shots; roughly five received placebo; per-sample allocation not given. Collection of samples fell on day 63 after the first vaccine or placebo injection. Based in Boston, the donor was an adult of 18-55 years. The clonotype was recovered from a person between 18 and 60 years old who received the Ad26.COV2.S COVID-19 vaccine or a placebo. Material: peripheral blood, obtained in a trial of Ad26.COV2.S vaccine versus placebo. This chain links TRBV11-2 with TRBJ1-2; D perhaps matches TRBD1 (5 bases). The CDR3 loop is CASSFTGLDGYTF. DNA of the CDR3: TGTGCCAGCAGCTTTACAGGTCTAGATGGCTACACCTTC.